This T cell receptor (beta chain) was retrieved from a study of beta chain features in type 1 diabetes. CD45RO/CCR7/CD25/CD127/CD95/CD27 staining was used to isolate CD4+ naive, central memory, regulatory and stem cell-like memory cells by sorting. CDR3 length equals 12 residues. The germline V and J ends were trimmed by 3 bases and 9 bases, with 14 bases remaining between them. Germline V CDR1 and CDR2: GTSNPN, SVGIG (reference sequence). Broader study findings: The study found that naive, central memory and Treg TCRB repertoires appeared more similar in patients than in healthy donors.

Reverse transcribing all isolated RNA meant expressed TCRB transcripts were sequenced. TCRdb's table, derived via immunoSEQ multiplex PCR, lists solely in-frame clones and lacks some. The repertoire has approximately 38,000 clones, 49% of them found once; the top ten carry 0.65% to 0.8%. This clone turned up a few times. Its antigen is unidentified. This sequence was found in a woman between 18 and 29 years old in good health. The sequenced sample was central memory CD4+ T cells from blood. The chain has TRBV30 and TRBJ1-1; D is undetermined. The CDR3 spells CAWRGSNLKAFF. Written as DNA, the CDR3 is TGTGCCTGGAGGGGCTCTAACCTTAAAGCTTTCTTT.